The entry below describes one T cell receptor (beta chain). These data are taken from a study of blood T cell repertoires in COVID-19. Study context: The United States, Italy and Spain provided the acute and convalescent COVID-19 samples. Nucleic acid was either cDNA or gDNA, and it came from T cells, B-cell-depleted T cells, or PBMCs.

Enrolled during active infection, Seattle patients were then followed longitudinally. CDR3 length equals 13 residues. J lost 9 bases, V lost 0 bases, and 2 bases had no gene match. The germline gives CDR1 SGHTA, CDR2 FQGTGA. The protocol was immunoSEQ multiplex PCR, while the TCRdb copy is restricted to in-frame clones and leaves out a portion. The data show 400,000 to 450,000 clones, with about 89% seen just once and roughly 1.5% held by the top ten. This sequence originates from a woman in her thirties or forties with COVID-19, enrolled during active disease. The genes are TRBV7-3 and TRBJ2-1; 7 bases are a match to TRBD2. The sequencing sample was made of peripheral blood. The CDR3 region has the DNA TGTGCCAGCAGCTTAACGACTAGCACTGAGCAGTTCTTC. Protein: CASSLTTSTEQFF. The full variable domain, completed using reference TRBV7-3 and TRBJ2-1, is GAGVSQTPSNKVTEKGKYVELRCDPISGHTALYWYRQSLGQGPEFLIYFQGTGAADDSGLPNDRFFAVRPEGSVSTLKIQRTERGDSAVYLCASSLTTSTEQFFGPGTRLTVL.